This T cell receptor (beta chain) was recorded in a study of T-cell reconstitution after alpha-beta-depleted transplantation in children. Overall study results and limits: In patients about two months after transplant, alpha-beta T cells reportedly arose from several hundred expanded graft clones. One year post-transplant, T-cell counts and diversity were largely derived from T cells produced anew. Certain patients had high TCRbeta diversity at day 60, and it came from recipient T cells and thymic progenitors that survived.

This clonotype was counted ten times or more. The antigen is unknown. Germline CDR1 LGHDT, CDR2 YNNKEL (reference sequence). The CDR3 has 13 residues. V gave up 3 bases and J gave up 9 bases, with 14 bases separating them. Preparation of the TCRbeta library used unique molecular identifiers. Each CDR3 protein gets one entry after TCRdb re-called the PCR reads with MiXCR. The profile shows about 300,000 distinct CDR3 sequences, over 7% of them singletons. This material consisted of peripheral blood, taken 360 days after TCRalphabeta/CD19-depleted stem cell transplant. The source of this sequence is a female patient aged 2-9 years who had a stem cell transplant for Fanconi anemia, so the T cells may come from the graft donor. This rearrangement joins TRBV3-1 to TRBJ1-1; maybe TRBD1 (5 bases). CDR3 sequence (DNA): TGTGCCAGCAGCCAGGGGACGGTTCCCCAAGCTTTCTTT. This gives the protein CASSQGTVPQAFF.